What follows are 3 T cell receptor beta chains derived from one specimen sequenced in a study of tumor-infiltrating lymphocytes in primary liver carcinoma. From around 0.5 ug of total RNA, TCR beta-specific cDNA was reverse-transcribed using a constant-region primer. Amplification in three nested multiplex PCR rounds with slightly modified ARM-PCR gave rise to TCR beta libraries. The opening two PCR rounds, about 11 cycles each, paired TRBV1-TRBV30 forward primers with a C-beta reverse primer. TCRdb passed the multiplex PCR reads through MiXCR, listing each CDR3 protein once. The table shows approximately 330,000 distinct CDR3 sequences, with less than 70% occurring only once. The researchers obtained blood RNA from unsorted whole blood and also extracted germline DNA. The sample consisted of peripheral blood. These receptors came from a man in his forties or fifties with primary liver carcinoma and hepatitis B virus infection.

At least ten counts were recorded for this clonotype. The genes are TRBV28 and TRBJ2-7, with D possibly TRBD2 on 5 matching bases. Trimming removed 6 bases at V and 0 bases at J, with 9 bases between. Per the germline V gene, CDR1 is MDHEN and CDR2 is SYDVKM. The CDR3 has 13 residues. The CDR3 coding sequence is TGTGCCAGCAGGTCTGGGAGCTCCTACGAGCAGTACTTC. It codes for CASRSGSSYEQYF.

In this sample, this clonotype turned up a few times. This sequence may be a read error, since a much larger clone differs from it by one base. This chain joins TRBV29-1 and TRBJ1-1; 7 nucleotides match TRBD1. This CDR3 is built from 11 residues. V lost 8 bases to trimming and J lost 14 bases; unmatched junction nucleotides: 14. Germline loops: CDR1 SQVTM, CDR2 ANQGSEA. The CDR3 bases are TGCAGCATATCAACAGGGGACATGGCGTTCTTT. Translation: CSISTGDMAFF.

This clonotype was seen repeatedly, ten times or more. CDR3 in DNA: TGCGCCAGCAGCCCCTACGGGAGGGGGACGAACACTGAAGCTTTCTTT. Translated: CASSPYGRGTNTEAFF. The rearrangement joins TRBV4-1 to TRBJ1-1; a weak D match, TRBD1 (6 bases). Looked up from germline, CDR1 is MGHRA and CDR2 is YSYEKL. The V end lost 4 bases, the J end lost 1 base, and 16 bases lay between the germline ends. The CDR3 is made up of 16 amino acids.